The source of this T cell receptor beta chain is a study of breast tumors, draining lymph nodes, adjacent tissues (dated by TCRdb to 2016 to 2017). About the investigation overall: In breast cancer patients, the study compared the TCR beta repertoires of tumor, adjacent nontumor tissue and axillary lymph nodes. The study aimed to assess the relationships and possible T-cell exchange between tumor, surrounding tissue and draining lymph node repertoires in human breast cancer. General findings and caveats noted by the study authors: Tumor and nontumor tissue repertoires were found to be significantly more similar in luminal-like than in basal-like breast cancer. The data were considered consistent with most tumor T cells being derived from the lymph node and subsequently expanding within tumor tissue. The study presented the conclusion that tumor T cells originate in lymph nodes as consistent with a hypothesis, not as something directly demonstrated. T-cell repertoire diversity in tumors was found to be lower than in lymph nodes but higher than in nontumor tissue, and preferential V and J gene usage was observed.

Via the germline V gene, CDR1 is MNHEY and CDR2 SVGAGI. The CDR3 contains 12 residues, cysteine and phenylalanine counted. The sequence is cut down to CDR3 DNA, 36 bases in frame from base 1. V was cut back by 8 bases and J by 2 bases, leaving a gap of 10 bases between them. Sequencing relied on an Illumina HiSeq 2000. Multiplex PCR amplification was used to build the TCR beta chain libraries. The amplified TCR beta chain products were analyzed by high-throughput sequencing. Clones were called with MiXCR by TCRdb after fastp trimmed the public reads at Q25, and only in-frame beta chains were retained. Under each unique CDR3 protein, matching rows form one entry showing the most common genes and DNA. The sample contains 290,000 or so distinct CDR3 sequences, about 33% of them found a single time. The ten largest clones add up to 1.1% of the sample. This clonotype has only a few counts. It has no known antigen specificity. The input lacks base qualities; no much larger clone sits a single base away.

Lymph node samples were obtained from the axillary draining lymph nodes of breast cancer patients. The rearranged segments are TRBV6-5 and TRBJ2-7; perhaps TRBD2 is the D gene, with 5 bases matching. Input material: axillary lymph node tissue. The sequence derives from a female donor with breast cancer. Some clones in this sample may be carry-over from other donors' samples. The nucleotide sequence is given as TGTGCCAGCGGTGGGAGCCCCTACGAGCAGTACTTC. Its translation reads: CASGGSPYEQYF.